Listed below are T cell receptor beta chains from one sample, sequenced in a study of CD8 T cells in ankylosing spondylitis. Via MiXCR, TCRdb re-called the 5' RACE reads, giving one row per CDR3 protein. The data contain about 840,000 distinct CDR3 sequences, 10% to 15% of them singletons. The sample comprised blood, either unsorted or a sorted T cell fraction (not recorded which). These receptors were obtained from a male donor with ankylosing spondylitis. Both conserved end residues are part of each CDR3. A D gene is named only where the DNA matches it firmly. For some rows the clone size is stated as once, few or many, or as a class when expanded; others skip it.

v_call: TRBV6-1; clone_size: few; j_call: TRBJ2-5; d_call: -; cdr3_aa: CASIGGYQETQYF; cdr3_nt: TGTGCCAGCATTGGGGGTTACCAAGAGACCCAGTACTTC
v_call: TRBV20-1; clone_size: many; j_call: TRBJ2-5; d_call: TRBD1; cdr3_aa: CSAREGTGSETQYF; cdr3_nt: TGCAGTGCTAGAGAGGGGACAGGTAGTGAGACCCAGTACTTC
v_call: TRBV6-6; clone_size: few; j_call: TRBJ1-6; d_call: -; cdr3_aa: CASWNGDSPLHF; cdr3_nt: TGTGCCAGCTGGAATGGCGATTCACCCCTCCACTTT
v_call: TRBV20-1; clone_size: many; j_call: TRBJ1-1; d_call: -; cdr3_aa: CSATTSNTEAFF; cdr3_nt: TGCAGTGCTACGACAAGTAACACTGAAGCTTTCTTT
v_call: TRBV4-2; clone_size: -; j_call: TRBJ2-1; d_call: -; cdr3_aa: CASSQDPLATRDNEQFF; cdr3_nt: TGTGCCAGCAGCCAAGATCCCCTAGCGACAAGGGACAATGAGCAGTTCTTC
v_call: TRBV18; clone_size: few; j_call: TRBJ2-5; d_call: -; cdr3_aa: CASTGTVTVETQYF; cdr3_nt: TGTGCCAGCACAGGGACCGTGACAGTGGAGACCCAGTACTTC
v_call: TRBV9; clone_size: many; j_call: TRBJ2-5; d_call: TRBD2; cdr3_aa: CASSAYGLAGETQYF; cdr3_nt: TGTGCCAGCAGCGCCTACGGACTAGCTGGGGAGACCCAGTACTTC
v_call: TRBV29-1; clone_size: few; j_call: TRBJ2-2; d_call: -; cdr3_aa: CSVGGANTGELFF; cdr3_nt: TGCAGCGTTGGGGGTGCGAACACCGGGGAGCTGTTTTTT
v_call: TRBV4-2; clone_size: few; j_call: TRBJ1-1; d_call: -; cdr3_aa: CASSQVEVSNTEAFF; cdr3_nt: TGTGCCAGCAGCCAAGTGGAGGTATCGAACACTGAAGCTTTCTTT
v_call: TRBV20-1; clone_size: few; j_call: TRBJ2-1; d_call: TRBD2; cdr3_aa: CSASSGAGGNEQFF; cdr3_nt: TGCAGTGCTAGTAGCGGGGCGGGGGGCAATGAGCAGTTCTTC
v_call: TRBV5-1; clone_size: -; j_call: TRBJ2-7; d_call: TRBD2; cdr3_aa: CASTPTSATYEQYF; cdr3_nt: TGCGCCAGCACCCCGACTAGCGCCACCTACGAGCAGTACTTC